The rows below give T cell receptor beta chains drawn from one sample of a study of molecular identifiers for immune sequencing clone quantification. One entry per CDR3 protein results from TCRdb running MiXCR on the PCR reads. Altogether hundreds of thousands of distinct CDR3 sequences are present, less than 30% being singletons, with the ten largest covering about 0.78%. Sequenced material: naive CD8+ T cells from blood, with Jurkat cell RNA spiked in. These receptors were obtained from a human donor in good health. Some libraries in this study had Jurkat cell RNA spiked in. Both conserved end residues are part of each CDR3. D genes are given only for firm matches. Not all rows give a size; the values are once, few, many and, for expanded clones, a class.

TRBD2	TRBV27	TRBJ2-7	NA	CASSLDGTSFYEQYF	TGTGCCAGCAGTTTAGATGGGACTAGTTTCTACGAGCAGTACTTC
TRBD2	TRBV6-2/TRBV6-3	TRBJ2-2	few	CASNPVTGLSNTGELFF	TGTGCCAGCAACCCCGTCACGGGACTATCTAACACCGGGGAGCTGTTTTTT
NA	TRBV29-1	TRBJ2-7	many	CSVLGGNGYEQYF	TGCAGCGTTTTGGGGGGCAATGGATACGAGCAGTACTTC
NA	TRBV7-2	TRBJ1-6	few	CASSVQGFLLGSPLHF	TGTGCCAGCAGCGTCCAGGGATTTTTACTCGGTTCACCCCTCCACTTT
NA	TRBV19	TRBJ1-5	NA	CASSIGGYNQPQHF	TGTGCCAGTAGTATTGGGGGGTACAATCAGCCCCAGCATTTT
TRBD1	TRBV29-1	TRBJ2-1	once	CSVGGQGAYVQFF	TGCAGCGTGGGTGGACAGGGGGCCTATGTGCAGTTCTTC
NA	TRBV7-9	TRBJ2-7	NA	CASSHSFGDEQYF	TGTGCCAGCAGCCACTCGTTCGGGGACGAGCAGTACTTC
TRBD2	TRBV7-9	TRBJ2-1	many	CASSRGLNNEQFF	TGTGCCAGCAGCCGGGGACTAAACAATGAGCAGTTCTTC
NA	TRBV7-9	TRBJ2-3	NA	CACSLRSDTQYF	TGTGCCTGCAGCCTTCGGTCAGATACGCAGTATTTT
TRBD2	TRBV7-3	TRBJ2-1	many	CATSPAGGNEQFF	TGTGCCACCTCCCCCGCGGGAGGCAATGAGCAGTTCTTC
TRBD2	TRBV27	TRBJ2-5	once	CASRAGTSFREPQYF	TGTGCCAGCAGAGCCGGGACTAGCTTTAGAGAGCCCCAGTACTTC
TRBD1	TRBV29-1	TRBJ2-3	many	CSGELGTGDDTQYF	TGCAGCGGGGAATTGGGGACAGGGGATGATACGCAGTATTTT
NA	TRBV6-2/TRBV6-3	TRBJ2-3	once	CASSPLFVTSTPDTQYF	TGTGCCAGCAGTCCCCTGTTTGTGACTTCCACCCCAGATACGCAGTATTTT
NA	TRBV9	TRBJ2-1	NA	CASSEATQGYNEQFF	TGTGCCAGCAGCGAGGCGACTCAGGGATACAATGAGCAGTTCTTC
NA	TRBV6-1	TRBJ2-7	many	CASSHRSPYEQYF	TGTGCCAGCAGTCACCGGTCCCCCTACGAGCAGTACTTC
TRBD2	TRBV13	TRBJ2-2	few	CASSPASGRNTGELFF	TGTGCCAGCAGCCCGGCTAGCGGGAGAAATACCGGGGAGCTGTTTTTT
NA	TRBV9	TRBJ2-3	many	CASSPGRATSTDTQYF	TGTGCCAGCAGCCCGGGTAGGGCCACTAGCACAGATACGCAGTATTTT
TRBD1	TRBV27	TRBJ2-3	many	CASSSGTGRTDTQYF	TGTGCCAGCAGTTCAGGGACAGGGAGAACAGATACGCAGTATTTT
NA	TRBV30	TRBJ1-1	few	CAWSHGRNTEAFF	TGTGCCTGGAGTCATGGAAGGAACACTGAAGCTTTCTTT
NA	TRBV28	TRBJ2-7	NA	CASRTGVPYGYEQYF	TGTGCCAGCAGGACGGGAGTACCCTATGGCTACGAGCAGTACTTC
NA	TRBV7-9	TRBJ2-1	once	CAGSLGPVDEQFF	TGTGCCGGCAGCTTAGGGCCCGTCGATGAGCAGTTCTTC
TRBD1	TRBV4-3	TRBJ2-1	many	CASSHHEGQGRVNEQFF	TGCGCCAGCAGCCATCACGAGGGACAGGGAAGGGTCAATGAGCAGTTCTTC
NA	TRBV20-1	TRBJ2-7	few	CSARAGEVVQYF	TGCAGTGCTAGAGCTGGAGAGGTGGTGCAGTACTTC
TRBD1	TRBV12-3/TRBV12-4	TRBJ2-7	NA	CASSSPGTGGIEQYF	TGTGCCAGCAGTTCTCCCGGGACAGGGGGTATCGAGCAGTACTTC
NA	TRBV7-2	TRBJ2-1	many	CASSLAKGNEQFF	TGTGCCAGCAGCTTAGCAAAGGGCAATGAGCAGTTCTTC
NA	TRBV6-2/TRBV6-3	TRBJ1-2	NA	CASSYSEISNYGYTF	TGTGCCAGCAGTTACTCCGAAATCTCTAACTATGGCTACACCTTC
TRBD1	TRBV3-1	TRBJ1-6	few	CASSQPGQGHNSPLHF	TGTGCCAGCAGCCAACCGGGACAGGGACATAATTCACCCCTCCACTTT